This T cell receptor (beta chain) was sequenced during a study of glioma-infiltrating T cells. TCR alpha and beta CDR3 regions were amplified from RNA using iRepertoire nested multiplex PCR. One entry per CDR3 protein, called by TCRdb with MiXCR from the multiplex PCR reads. In the table there are about 93,000 distinct CDR3 sequences, 35% to 45% of which are singletons. J was trimmed by 6 bases and V by 2 bases; bases with no gene match: 3. Germline assignment: CDR1 ENHRY and CDR2 SYGVKD. This CDR3 contains 13 residues. There are many counts of this clonotype. The sequenced sample was glioma tissue, nonneoplastic brain tissue, or PBMCs (not recorded which). The chain carries TRBV10-3 and TRBJ2-7; 8 bases line up with TRBD1. This receptor was taken from a human donor with low-grade glioma or glioblastoma, undergoing nonglioma brain surgery, or in good health (not recorded which). CDR3 region: CAISEGQGREQYF. The CDR3 region has the DNA TGTGCCATCAGTGAGGGACAGGGACGCGAGCAGTACTTC.